This TCR beta chain was observed in a study of glioma-infiltrating T cells after dendritic cell vaccination (dated by TCRdb to between 2015 and 2016). Regarding the research as a whole: Of the approximately 15 glioblastoma patients in the cohort, all drawn from Phase I and II dendritic cell vaccination trials, 9 were newly diagnosed and 6 had recurrent disease. Between about 2002 and 2013, the patients were given dendritic cell vaccination pulsed with autologous tumor lysate. To make the vaccine, monocyte-derived dendritic cells were cultured for seven to eight days with IL-4 and GM-CSF and then pulsed overnight with autologous tumor lysate. Each patient was given three intradermal dendritic cell vaccine injections, spaced two weeks apart, in the arm below the axilla. In glioblastoma patients vaccinated with dendritic cells, deep sequencing of TCR beta CDR3 regions served to measure the amount of tumor-infiltrating lymphocytes and to compare repertoires between tumor and blood. Survival after dendritic cell vaccination was correlated with TCR sequencing metrics such as TIL content and the overlap between tumor and blood repertoires. On the study overall, not on this receptor specifically: The TCR overlap response model with three groups was called speculative and said to need prospective validation. The cohort was small and heterogeneous, few patients had complete blood and tumor sets, and even fewer had initial-recurrent tumor pairs. No direct relationship between TCR clonality and survival was found, suggesting a diverse polyclonal response may matter. After dendritic cell vaccination, a higher estimated pretreatment TIL content predicted longer time to progression and longer overall survival.

Counted from cysteine to phenylalanine, this CDR3 has 14 amino acids. Only CDR3 DNA remains: 42 bases, in frame from the first base. CDR1 MNHEY and CDR2 SVGAGI are derived from the germline V gene. Trimming leaves V shorter by 6 bases and J shorter by 4 bases, with the junction holding 6 bases beyond the gene matches. Concerning this clone itself: Its antigen is still unknown. No clone much larger than this one lies a single base away; base qualities are absent.

Using the immunoSEQ assay, TCRB CDR3 regions were amplified from roughly 1.9 micrograms of genomic DNA, or from all available DNA when less than that was on hand. For multiplex PCR, 60 forward primers for TCR V beta segments and 13 reverse primers for J beta segments were used. To estimate reads per starting template, synthetic control templates were spiked into each sample at limiting dilution. The Illumina HiSeq System generated sequencing reads of 87 bp. The source study handled its data this way. PCR and sequencing errors were removed by merging closely related sequences with a nearest neighbor algorithm. TCR overlap was measured as the percentage of unique tumor TCR beta sequences that were also present in the peripheral blood of the same patient. Held by TCRdb, this immuneACCESS table contains in-frame sequences only and omits some clones. Under half of the omission traces to an unresolved V gene where checked; the cause of the rest is unknown. V and J calls and clone size are as listed in that table; D and trimming were resolved from the DNA. The sample has about 63,000 clones on record, over 65% of them singletons. Roughly 8.8% of the sample is held by the ten biggest clonotypes.

The sample's time point label is to be understood as: after dendritic cell vaccination, including at tumor progression/relapse. To be selected, patients needed enough residual fresh-frozen tumor tissue and more than two years of available survival data. An isocitrate dehydrogenase mutation was not carried by any of the glioblastoma patients, although molecular status was otherwise variable. PBMC were collected before vaccination, two weeks after the third vaccination, and at tumor progression when it occurred. The Qiagen DNeasy Blood extraction Kit was used for extraction of genomic DNA. The TCR comes from a human donor with glioblastoma. Sequencing used blood, obtained after dendritic cell vaccination. Rearrangement joined TRBV6-5 to TRBJ1-1; TRBD1 matches 9 bases in the middle. Read as DNA, the sequence is TGTGCCAGCAGCCTAGAGACAGGGGGCACTGAAGCTTTCTTT. Its protein product is CASSLETGGTEAFF.